Listed here are 21 T cell receptor beta chains from one sample, sequenced in a study of OX40 agonist ivuxolimab in advanced cancers. Sequencing was performed with immunoSEQ multiplex PCR; in TCRdb, only in-frame clones are kept and a portion is missing. The sample carries more than 35,000 clones, approximately 84% recorded once. The specimen comprised CD4+ or CD8+ T cells sorted from blood, sampled in a trial of the OX40 agonist ivuxolimab. The receptors derive from an adult with an advanced solid tumor such as melanoma, head and neck, liver or kidney cancer.

V and J are TRBV6-5 and TRBJ1-1; D gene uncertain. Germline CDR1 and CDR2: MNHEY and SVGAGI. The CDR3 has 16 residues. V lost 0 bases, J lost 1 base, and 12 bases lay in between. The CDR3 nucleotides read TGTGCCAGCAGTTACTCCGGGGAAGTCTGGAACACTGAAGCTTTCTTT. Residues: CASSYSGEVWNTEAFF.

This clone has more than one count but fewer than ten. V usage is TRBV5-6 and J usage is TRBJ2-2, with 10 positions matching TRBD1. V shed 5 bases and J 4 bases; nucleotides not matched to a gene: 8. This CDR3 spans 16 amino acids. Germline loops: CDR1 SGHDT, CDR2 YYEEEE. The CDR3 bases are TGTGCCAGCAGTAAGACAGGGGGCCTCGTCACCGGGGAGCTGTTTTTT. It encodes CASSKTGGLVTGELFF.

The V gene is TRBV7-2, the J gene TRBJ2-7; a weak D match, TRBD2 (6 bases). Germline loops: CDR1 SGHTA, CDR2 FQGNSA. Trimming pared 5 bases from V and 3 bases from J, leaving 23 bases between. The CDR3 loop spans 17 amino acids. CDR3 amino acids: CASSIRPSGEISYEQYF. The CDR3, as DNA: TGTGCCAGCAGCATTAGGCCGTCGGGGGAGATAAGCTACGAGCAGTACTTC.

The chain recombines TRBV5-1 with TRBJ2-1; maybe TRBD2 (5 bases). The CDR3 loop spans 14 amino acids. Germline-derived CDR1 and CDR2 are SGHRS and YFSETQ. V was clipped by 0 bases and J by 7 bases, with 11 bases between them. The CDR3 loop reads CASSLGPRGNEQFF. CDR3 DNA sequence: TGCGCCAGCAGCTTGGGCCCCCGGGGTAATGAGCAGTTCTTC.

The J gene is TRBJ2-3, the V gene TRBV6-6; D unclear. CDR1 is MNHNY, CDR2 SVGAGI, per germline (reference sequence). The CDR3 has 12 residues. The V and J ends lost 4 bases and 1 base respectively, with 3 bases between them. The chain's CDR3 is CASSWGTDTQYF. The DNA of the CDR3 is TGTGCCAGCAGTTGGGGCACAGATACGCAGTATTTT.

The chain recombines TRBV5-1 with TRBJ1-5; D is unresolved. Germline V gene sequence: CDR1 SGHRS, CDR2 YFSETQ. The CDR3 totals 14 residues. V dropped 0 bases and J dropped 4 bases, with 8 bases sitting between them. This chain's CDR3 is CASSLGVDNQPQHF. CDR3 bases: TGCGCCAGCAGCTTGGGTGTGGATAATCAGCCCCAGCATTTT.

This rearrangement joins TRBV5-6 to TRBJ2-7; no firm D call. The germline gives CDR1 SGHDT, CDR2 YYEEEE. The CDR3 has 14 amino acids. Trimming shortened V by 0 bases and J by 6 bases, and 13 bases separated the two germline ends. The CDR3 DNA sequence: TGTGCCAGCAGCTTGGCCGCGGCCCTTTCCGAGCAGTACTTC. Translated: CASSLAAALSEQYF.

The V call is TRBV5-1, the J call TRBJ2-5; 9 nucleotides agree with TRBD2. Germline V lookup: CDR1 SGHRS, CDR2 YFSETQ. The junction had 7 bases not matched to a gene; V was cut back by 5 bases and J by 2 bases. The CDR3 runs to 15 residues. The CDR3 spells CASSIAGAGQETQYF. The DNA of the CDR3 is TGCGCCAGCAGTATAGCGGGGGCGGGTCAAGAGACCCAGTACTTC.

The V and J genes are TRBV19 and TRBJ1-1; the D is unclear. The CDR3 loop spans 15 amino acids. Germline lookup yields CDR1 LNHDA and CDR2 SQIVND (reference sequence). The V gene lost 1 base and the J gene lost 0 bases, with 9 bases spanning the gap. The CDR3 loop is CASSIVAGVNTEAFF. CDR3 in DNA: TGTGCCAGTAGTATAGTAGCGGGCGTGAACACTGAAGCTTTCTTT.

This clone occurred a few times. V gene TRBV7-8 combines with J gene TRBJ2-2; tentatively, D is TRBD1 (5 bases). Per germline, CDR1 SGHVS and CDR2 FQNEAQ. The CDR3 loop spans 17 amino acids. Trimming removed 6 bases at V and 7 bases at J, with 24 bases between. Here the CDR3 DNA reads TGTGCCAGCAGTAAAAGGGGTGGGGTTCCTCTAGGCGGGGAGCTGTTTTTT. Its translation is CASSKRGGVPLGGELFF.

This clone rates as medium-sized. The rearrangement uses TRBV4-1 and TRBJ1-5; D unclear. The CDR3 has 16 residues. Germline V gene data show CDR1 as MGHRA and CDR2 as YSYEKL. V dropped 0 bases and J dropped 4 bases, with 13 bases sitting between them. CDR3 DNA sequence: TGCGCCAGCAGCCAAGATTTGACTTTTCGAAATCAGCCCCAGCATTTT. Its translation: CASSQDLTFRNQPQHF.

This clone is deemed medium-sized. The chain is built from TRBV30 and TRBJ2-7, with 10 bases that match TRBD1. CDR3 length: 14 residues. Germline CDR1 is GTSNPN and CDR2 is SVGIG (reference sequence). The V and J ends lost 3 bases and 2 bases, in that order; junction bases with no gene match: 4. The CDR3 is CAWRGTGAAYEQYF. In DNA form, the CDR3 reads TGTGCCTGGAGAGGGACAGGGGCAGCCTACGAGCAGTACTTC.

The chain recombines TRBV2 with TRBJ2-5, with 14 positions matching TRBD2. Germline-derived CDR1 and CDR2 are SNHLY and FYNNEI. The junction had 4 bases not matched to a gene; V was cut back by 3 bases and J by 4 bases. The length of the CDR3 is 16 residues. The CDR3 spells CASSETSGRAAETQYF. CDR3 nucleotides: TGTGCCAGCAGTGAGACTAGCGGGAGGGCCGCAGAGACCCAGTACTTC. Full variable domain (missing parts from reference TRBV2 and TRBJ2-5): EPEVTQTPSHQVTQMGQEVILRCVPISNHLYFYWYRQILGQKVEFLVSFYNNEISEKSEIFDDQFSVERPDGSNFTLKIRSTKLEDSAMYFCASSETSGRAAETQYFGPGTRLLVL.

The V call is TRBV5-4, the J call TRBJ2-6; D gene uncertain. CDR1 is SGHNT, CDR2 YYREEE, per germline (reference sequence). CDR3 size: 15 residues. Trimming stripped 0 bases from V and 4 bases from J, with 8 bases between. The CDR3 spells CASSLALVGANVLTF. In nucleotides, the CDR3 is TGTGCCAGCAGCTTGGCCTTGGTGGGGGCCAACGTCCTGACTTTC.

The genes are TRBV6-4 and TRBJ2-3, with D unresolved. The germline V and J ends were trimmed by 6 bases and 8 bases, with 15 bases remaining between them. The CDR3 sequence is 13 residues long. CDR1 is MRHNA, CDR2 SNTAGT, per germline. The DNA for the CDR3 is TGTGCCAGCAGGCCACCCCAAGGGCTTACGCAGTATTTT. It specifies CASRPPQGLTQYF.

This chain joins TRBV27 and TRBJ2-1, with 8 bases that match TRBD2. Germline trimming cut 4 bases from V and 7 bases from J; bases unmatched to any gene: 18. CDR1 and CDR2 (germline): MNHEY, SMNVEV (reference sequence). The CDR3 covers 18 residues. CDR3 protein: CASSSAGFGRAQGNEQFF. The CDR3 DNA sequence: TGTGCCAGCAGTTCTGCAGGGTTCGGGAGGGCTCAGGGAAATGAGCAGTTCTTC.

This clone was seen a handful of times. This chain links TRBV6-6 with TRBJ1-6; no definite D call. Germline values: CDR1 MNHNY, CDR2 SVGAGI (reference sequence). Trimming cost V 7 bases and J 10 bases, with 11 bases left between them. The CDR3 has 12 amino acids. CDR3 nucleotide sequence: TGTGCCAGCAACATAATGGACTCACCCCTCCACTTT. This gives the protein CASNIMDSPLHF.

This chain links TRBV7-4 with TRBJ1-2; 7 bases agree with TRBD1. The junction had 10 bases not matched to a gene; V was cut back by 5 bases and J by 13 bases. The CDR3 has 12 residues. Germline-derived CDR1 and CDR2 are SGHVT and SQSDAQ. The CDR3 nucleotides are TGTGCCAGCAGCCGGGACAGTTCGGTGGCCACCTTC. It is translated as CASSRDSSVATF. Based on the CDR3 plus reference TRBV7-4 and TRBJ1-2, the full variable domain is GAGVSQSPRYKVAKRGRDVALRCDSISGHVTLYWYRQTLGQGSEVLTYSQSDAQRDKSGRPSGRFSAERPERSVSTLKIQRTEQGDSAVYLCASSRDSSVATFGSGTRLTVV.

This chain links TRBV7-6 with TRBJ1-6; the D gene is possibly TRBD1 (5 bases). V lost 1 base, J lost 11 bases, and 12 bases lay in between. CDR1 and CDR2 (germline): SGHVS, FNYEAQ. The CDR3 is made up of 14 amino acids. The DNA for the CDR3 is TGTGCCAGCAGCTTAGGTGGACGGGGGGCACCCCTCCACTTT. Protein: CASSLGGRGAPLHF.

The J gene is TRBJ2-5, the V gene TRBV5-1, with D tentatively TRBD2 (5 bases). The J call may be faulty, since TRBJ2-7 better matches the DNA end. Germline lookup yields CDR1 SGHRS and CDR2 YFSETQ. The CDR3 has 12 amino acids. This chain's CDR3 is CASSLSGYEQYF. The CDR3 DNA is TGCGCCAGCAGCTTGTCGGGGTACGAGCAGTACTTC.

This chain links TRBV9 with TRBJ2-1, with 7 bases matching TRBD2. This CDR3 is 16 amino acids long. In germline, CDR1 is SGDLS, CDR2 YYNGEE. J lost 7 bases, V lost 0 bases, and 10 bases had no gene match. Here the CDR3 DNA reads TGTGCCAGCAGCGTAGTCAGTCTAGCGGTAGGGAATGAGCAGTTCTTC. Its protein is CASSVVSLAVGNEQFF.